The next 4 T cell receptor beta chains were all read from a single sample in a study of response to subunit inactivated influenza vaccine. From the RT-PCR reads, TCRdb called clonotypes with MiXCR, one entry per CDR3 protein. The table shows around 180,000 distinct CDR3 sequences, with around a tenth occurring only once. This specimen was non-naive T cells sorted from PBMCs, taken on the day of vaccination. The receptors were gathered from a man between 50 and 59 years old who received an inactivated influenza vaccine.

The gene calls are TRBV21-1 and TRBJ1-5; the table's D call of TRBD1 was not tested on the DNA. TRBV21-1 represents a pseudogene. CDR3 length: 15 residues. CDR3 in amino acids: CASRRGGGIEQPQHF. The CDR3 DNA reads TGTGCCAGCAGGCGGGGAGGGGGCATCGAACAGCCCCAGCATTTT.

In its sample, this clonotype was seen many times. V is TRBV29-1 and J is TRBJ2-5, with 7 bases fitting TRBD1. CDR1 is SQVTM and CDR2 is ANQGSEA in the germline V gene. CDR3 length: 12 residues. V lost 5 bases to trimming and J lost 1 base; unmatched junction nucleotides: 1. CDR3 residues: CSVRTGQETQYF. CDR3 bases: TGCAGCGTTCGGACAGGCCAAGAGACCCAGTACTTC.

This clonotype has at least ten counts. The rearrangement joins TRBV7-9 to TRBJ2-7; D gene ambiguous. V dropped 2 bases and J dropped 2 bases, with 10 bases sitting between them. The V gene's germline CDR1 is SEHNR and CDR2 FQNEAQ (reference sequence). This CDR3 comprises 14 residues. The CDR3 DNA follows: TGTGCCAGCAGCTTACGTCCGGATACCTACGAGCAGTACTTC. This sequence encodes CASSLRPDTYEQYF.

V usage is TRBV20-1 and J usage is TRBJ2-7, with 8 nucleotides matching TRBD2. After removal of 2 bases from V and 3 bases from J, the junction contained 6 bases not matched to a gene. The CDR3 has 14 residues. Germline CDR1 is DFQATT and CDR2 is SNEGSKA (reference sequence). CDR3 in amino acids: CSARRREGNYEQYF. The CDR3 bases are TGCAGTGCTAGACGCCGGGAGGGGAACTACGAGCAGTACTTC.